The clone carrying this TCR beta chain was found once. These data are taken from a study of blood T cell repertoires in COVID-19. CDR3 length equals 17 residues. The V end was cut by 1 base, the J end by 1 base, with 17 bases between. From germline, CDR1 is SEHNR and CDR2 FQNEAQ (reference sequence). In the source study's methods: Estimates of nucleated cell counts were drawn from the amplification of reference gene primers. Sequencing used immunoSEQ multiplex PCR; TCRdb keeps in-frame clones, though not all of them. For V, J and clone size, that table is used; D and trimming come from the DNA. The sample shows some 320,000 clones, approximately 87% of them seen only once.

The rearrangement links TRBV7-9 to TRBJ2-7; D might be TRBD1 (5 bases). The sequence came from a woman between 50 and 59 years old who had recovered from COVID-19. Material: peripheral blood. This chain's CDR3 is CASSLDRLDTMSYEQYF. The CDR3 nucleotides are TGTGCCAGCAGCTTAGACAGGTTGGACACAATGTCCTACGAGCAGTACTTC.